Following are 32 T cell receptor beta chains from one sample sequenced in a study of CD8+CD57+ T cells in acquired aplastic anemia. Genomic DNA was employed as the template in profiling TCR beta VDJ and CDR3. From the reads, TCRdb called clonotypes with MiXCR, one entry per CDR3 protein. The data contain about 420,000 distinct CDR3 sequences, under 80% of them seen just once; the ten biggest clones take up more than 3.5%. Input material: sorted CD4+, CD8+, or CD8+CD57+ T cells (not recorded which) from PBMCs. All receptors derive from a human donor in good health, serving as a control.

Note on this clonotype: The missing conserved phenylalanine or tryptophan at the end of this CDR3 makes a read error likely. The chain recombines TRBV7-2 with TRBJ2-1; 8 bases are shared with TRBD1. The CDR3 has 12 residues. Germline V gene lookup returns CDR1 SGHTA and CDR2 FQGNSA. Here the CDR3 reads CASSLGQGTQFV. The CDR3 nucleotides are TGTGCCAGCAGTTTAGGACAGGGCACCCAGTTCGTC.

This chain links TRBV20-1 with TRBJ2-3; 8 bases agree with TRBD2. CDR3 size: 15 residues. J was trimmed by 6 bases and V by 4 bases; bases with no gene match: 12. Per the germline V gene, CDR1 is DFQATT and CDR2 is SNEGSKA (reference sequence). CDR3 nucleotide sequence: TGCAGTGCTAAGGCGGGGGGAGTGGTGGCGGATACGCAGTATTTT. Its translation is CSAKAGGVVADTQYF.

In its sample, this clonotype was seen many times. The genes are TRBV20-1 and TRBJ2-1; 7 bases agree with TRBD2. Trimming took 3 bases from V and 5 from J; bases not matched to a gene: 10. Per germline, CDR1 DFQATT and CDR2 SNEGSKA (reference sequence). CDR3 length equals 15 residues. For the CDR3, the DNA is TGCAGTGCTAGGGGACGGGGGGTCCAAAACAATGAGCAGTTCTTC. It translates to CSARGRGVQNNEQFF.

This clonotype was picked up a small number of times. The chain couples TRBV2 to TRBJ1-5; weak D call: TRBD1 (5 bases). Trimming took 4 bases from V and 0 from J, leaving 10 bases between them. CDR3 length: 15 amino acids. Per germline, CDR1 SNHLY and CDR2 FYNNEI. This CDR3 is CASSGDGHSNQPQHF. For the CDR3, the DNA is TGTGCCAGCAGTGGGGACGGACATAGCAATCAGCCCCAGCATTTT.

There are many counts of this clonotype. This chain connects TRBV10-3 to TRBJ1-1; D unclear. CDR3 length: 12 residues. In germline, CDR1 is ENHRY, CDR2 SYGVKD. With 3 bases removed from V and 5 bases from J, the gap between germline ends came to 7 bases. The CDR3 is CAISDWGTEAFF. The CDR3 DNA follows: TGTGCCATCAGTGACTGGGGAACTGAAGCTTTCTTT.

The genes are TRBV20-1 and TRBJ1-2; no reliable D call. The V and J ends lost 5 bases and 4 bases respectively, with 14 bases between them. The CDR3 length is 13 residues. Per the germline V gene, CDR1 is DFQATT and CDR2 is SNEGSKA (reference sequence). CDR3 in DNA: TGCAGTGCTCTCCCCAAGTTTGGCTATGGCTACACCTTC. Amino acid sequence: CSALPKFGYGYTF.

In the case of this clonotype: The CDR3 carries no conserved terminal phenylalanine or tryptophan, so it likely arises from a read error. The limits of the CDR3 on the DNA are not certain, so only TCRdb's listed CDR3 is given. The chain is built from TRBV6-1 and TRBJ2-7. Germline assignment: CDR1 MNHNS and CDR2 SASEGT. The CDR3 spans 12 amino acids, including both terminal residues. The CDR3 reads CATTGRAYNHCY.

V gene TRBV5-6 combines with J gene TRBJ1-2; D possibly corresponds to TRBD1 (6 bases). CDR1 is SGHDT, CDR2 YYEEEE, per germline. The V and J ends lost 5 bases and 12 bases respectively, with 17 bases between them. The CDR3 is 12 amino acids. The CDR3 nucleotides read TGTGCCAGCAGGAGAAAGCGGACAGCAAACACCTTC. Encoded protein: CASRRKRTANTF.

Turning to this clonotype: Lacking the conserved final phenylalanine or tryptophan, this CDR3 likely reflects a read error. No DNA is shown, since the ends of the CDR3 on it are uncertain; the CDR3 is the one TCRdb lists. The chain links TRBV7-3 to TRBJ1-5; TRBD1, the D gene given by the table, was not confirmed from the DNA. The CDR3 adds up to 14 amino acids, both ends counted. CDR1 and CDR2 (germline): SGHTA, FQGTGA. The CDR3 is CASRGGGTPPLWEL.

This clonotype was recorded only once. The rearrangement joins TRBV5-1 to TRBJ2-5; a possible D gene is TRBD1 (7 bases). Trimming removed 5 bases from V and 3 bases from J, with 20 bases in between. The CDR3 is 16 amino acids. Germline CDR1 reads SGHRS; CDR2 reads YFSETQ. The CDR3 protein is CASRAGQKVYEETQYF. CDR3 nucleotides: TGCGCCAGCAGGGCGGGACAGAAGGTTTACGAAGAGACCCAGTACTTC.

In its sample, this clonotype was seen many times. The J gene is TRBJ2-1, the V gene TRBV11-3; TRBD1 or TRBD2 may be the D gene (5 bases each). The CDR3 has 14 amino acids. V was cut by 1 base and J by 7 bases, with 11 bases left in between. In germline, CDR1 is SGHNT, CDR2 YENEEA. CDR3 nucleotides: TGTGCCAGCAGCTTAGGTCTTGGGGGTAATGAGCAGTTCTTC. As protein: CASSLGLGGNEQFF. Looking up the rest from reference TRBV11-3 and TRBJ2-1 gives the full variable domain: EAGVVQSPRYKIIEKKQPVAFWCNPISGHNTLYWYLQNLGQGPELLIRYENEEAVDDSQLPKDRFSAERLKGVDSTLKIQPAELGDSAVYLCASSLGLGGNEQFFGPGTRLTVL.

J is TRBJ2-1 and V is TRBV4-1; 7 bases are shared with TRBD2. V lost 1 base to trimming and J lost 0 bases; unmatched junction nucleotides: 3. This CDR3 contains 16 residues. Per germline, CDR1 MGHRA and CDR2 YSYEKL. CDR3 nucleotide sequence: TGCGCCAGCAGCCAAGGACTAGCCAACTCCTACAATGAGCAGTTCTTC. Its protein is CASSQGLANSYNEQFF.

Regarding this clonotype: A read error may produce the germline difference seen at one junction end. The chain carries TRBV20-1 and TRBJ2-5, with D perhaps matching TRBD1 (5 bases). This CDR3 spans 11 amino acids. Germline CDR1 DFQATT, CDR2 SNEGSKA (reference sequence). In nucleotides, the CDR3 is TGCAGTGCTTCGCAGGGAATCACAGATAACTTC. This sequence encodes CSASQGITDNF.

The chain is built from TRBV5-1 and TRBJ1-1; D is unclear. There are 14 residues in the CDR3. V lost 0 bases and J lost 7, with 13 bases in between. Germline CDR1 SGHRS, CDR2 YFSETQ. CDR3 sequence (DNA): TGCGCCAGCAGCTTGGCCGGAGGCCTGGATGAAGCTTTCTTT. Amino acid sequence: CASSLAGGLDEAFF.

The chain joins TRBV20-1 to TRBJ2-5; TRBD2 matches at 8 bases. Trimming at V came to 3 bases and at J to 0 bases, leaving 6 bases not matched to a gene. The CDR3 runs 15 residues. CDR1 DFQATT and CDR2 SNEGSKA come from the germline V gene (reference sequence). This chain's CDR3 is CSARPSGRYQETQYF. CDR3 sequence (DNA): TGCAGTGCTAGGCCTAGCGGGCGGTACCAAGAGACCCAGTACTTC.

Regarding this clonotype: The conserved phenylalanine or tryptophan is not found at the CDR3 terminus, so this likely reflects a read error. The DNA is left out, because the CDR3 cannot be placed on it with certainty; the CDR3 is given as TCRdb lists it. This sequence joins TRBV7-3 and TRBJ1-2. Germline V gives CDR1 SGHTA, CDR2 FQGTGA. The CDR3 has 13 residues if both end residues are counted. The CDR3 reads CASSFGQPGGYHY.

A single count supports this clonotype. The final CDR3 position lacks the conserved phenylalanine or tryptophan, pointing to a likely read error. Because the CDR3's place on the DNA is in doubt, the DNA is left out and the CDR3 is given as listed by TCRdb. The CDR3 reads CASSSRGRDQPQH. The chain combines TRBV7-2 with TRBJ1-1; TRBD1 is the table's D call and was not checked against the DNA. CDR1 SGHTA and CDR2 FQGNSA come from the germline V gene. The CDR3 has 13 amino acids, counting both end residues.

The V and J genes are TRBV10-1 and TRBJ2-2; 14 bases align to TRBD2. The germline CDR1 and CDR2 sequences are WNHNN and SYGVQD (reference sequence). The CDR3 runs to 18 residues. V dropped 6 bases and J dropped 1; count of bases not matched to a gene: 7. CDR3 coding DNA: TGCGCCAGCAGACCGGGACTAGCGGGGGCCATGAACACCGGGGAGCTGTTTTTT. Residues: CASRPGLAGAMNTGELFF.

Concerning this clonotype itself: A junction end diverges from the germline sequence, so it may reflect a read error. The chain carries TRBV12-3 or TRBV12-4 and TRBJ1-1; D not certain. The CDR3 totals 15 residues. CDR3 sequence reads: CASKLGPEMDTEAFF. CDR3 nucleotides: TGCGCCAGCAAATTGGGCCCCGAAATGGACACTGAAGCTTTCTTT.

CDR3 bases: TGTGCCACCAGTGACTCGCAGGGTGTACGTCAGCCCTTGCATTTT. Protein: CATSDSQGVRQPLHF. The chain has TRBV24-1 and TRBJ1-5; a possible D gene is TRBD1 (5 bases). The CDR3 spans 15 residues. CDR1 KGHDR and CDR2 SFDVKD come from the germline V gene. Trimming pared 4 bases from V and 15 bases from J, leaving 24 bases between.

The V gene is TRBV5-5, the J gene TRBJ2-7, with D hard to call. This CDR3 comprises 14 residues. V was trimmed by 2 bases and J by 3 bases, leaving 12 bases between them. CDR1 is SGHKS and CDR2 is YYEKEE in the germline V gene (reference sequence). CDR3 protein: CASSFYQALYEQYF. The CDR3 DNA sequence: TGTGCCAGCAGCTTCTACCAGGCCCTCTACGAGCAGTACTTC.

The V and J genes are TRBV12-3 or TRBV12-4 and TRBJ2-7; 9 nucleotides match TRBD1. The CDR3 loop spans 14 amino acids. J gave up 4 bases and V 6 bases, and 7 bases lay outside the gene matches. Written as DNA, the CDR3 is TGTGCCAGCAGACCGGGACAGGGTTTGTACGAGCAGTACTTC. Encoded protein: CASRPGQGLYEQYF.

This rearrangement joins TRBV12-3 or TRBV12-4 to TRBJ2-2; TRBD2 matches 8 bases. The CDR3 covers 15 residues. J was trimmed by 6 bases and V by 6 bases; bases with no gene match: 9. The chain's CDR3 is CASRSVAGLAGELFF. The DNA of the CDR3 is TGTGCCAGCAGATCGGTAGCGGGGTTGGCCGGGGAGCTGTTTTTT.

CDR3 sequence: CASSLMRTDTQYF. The DNA of the CDR3 is TGTGCCAGCAGCTTAATGAGGACAGATACGCAGTATTTT. The rearrangement uses TRBV7-2 and TRBJ2-3; D unresolved. Trimming pared 2 bases from V and 3 bases from J, leaving 6 bases between. The CDR3 is 13 residues long. Germline V gives CDR1 SGHTA, CDR2 FQGNSA.

V usage is TRBV7-3 and J usage is TRBJ1-1, with no clear D. Germline V gene lookup returns CDR1 SGHTA and CDR2 FQGTGA. The CDR3 runs to 18 residues. V dropped 5 bases and J dropped 1 base, with 23 bases sitting between them. The CDR3 here is CASSPGVVAASGNTEAFF. CDR3 DNA sequence: TGTGCCAGCAGCCCGGGAGTTGTGGCAGCGTCGGGGAACACTGAAGCTTTCTTT.

This clonotype has ten or more counts. The gene calls are TRBV3-1 and TRBJ1-1; the D gene is possibly TRBD1 (6 bases). Trimming took off 3 bases at V and 4 bases at J, with 9 bases between the two ends. Per the germline V gene, CDR1 is LGHDT and CDR2 is YNNKEL (reference sequence). This CDR3 region has 13 residues. The CDR3 here is CASSQTRGTEAFF. CDR3 DNA: TGTGCCAGCAGCCAGACCAGGGGCACTGAAGCTTTCTTT.

The chain has TRBV20-1 and TRBJ1-1; D perhaps matches TRBD1 (5 bases). This CDR3 has 14 amino acids. The germline V gene has CDR1 DFQATT and CDR2 SNEGSKA (reference sequence). The ends were cut back, 6 bases at V and 6 bases at J, with 20 bases in the middle. The CDR3, as DNA: TGCAGTGCGACAGCAATTATTAATGAAGCTGAAGCTTTCTTT. It encodes CSATAIINEAEAFF.

The chain employs TRBV7-6 and TRBJ2-5; no definite D call. The V end was cut by 5 bases, the J end by 5 bases, with 15 bases between. The CDR3 extends over 14 amino acids. Per the germline V gene, CDR1 is SGHVS and CDR2 is FNYEAQ. The CDR3 DNA follows: TGTGCCAGCAGCGTAGGCTCAAGCTCTGAGACCCAGTACTTC. This translates into CASSVGSSSETQYF. Drawing the rest from reference TRBV7-6 and TRBJ2-5, the complete variable domain is GAGVSQSPRYKVTKRGQDVALRCDPISGHVSLYWYRQALGQGPEFLTYFNYEAQQDKSGLPNDRFSAERPEGSISTLTIQRTEQRDSAMYRCASSVGSSSETQYFGPGTRLLVL.

The sample holds a few counts of this clonotype. This likely comes from a read error, as the CDR3 has no conserved phenylalanine or tryptophan at its end. No DNA is shown, since the ends of the CDR3 on it are uncertain; the CDR3 is the one TCRdb lists. The V call is TRBV7-9, the J call TRBJ2-6. The CDR3 is 9 amino acids in total, end residues counted. Germline lookup yields CDR1 SEHNR and CDR2 FQNEAQ (reference sequence). CDR3 loop: CASSLGQNY.

This clonotype was picked up many times. The chain uses TRBV10-1 and TRBJ2-5; the match to TRBD1 covers 8 bases. V was clipped by 6 bases and J by 5 bases; unmatched bases: 8. This CDR3 is built from 14 residues. Looked up from germline, CDR1 is WNHNN and CDR2 is SYGVQD (reference sequence). CDR3 sequence: CASSKTGVSETQYF. For the CDR3, the DNA is TGCGCCAGCAGCAAGACAGGGGTCTCGGAGACCCAGTACTTC.

This clonotype was picked up many times. The chain recombines TRBV3-1 with TRBJ1-1, with D uncertain. V lost 4 bases, J lost 1 base, and 7 bases lay in between. This CDR3 has 13 residues. Germline V gene lookup returns CDR1 LGHDT and CDR2 YNNKEL (reference sequence). Here the CDR3 reads CASSPPGNTEAFF. CDR3 coding DNA: TGTGCCAGCAGCCCTCCGGGGAACACTGAAGCTTTCTTT. The variable domain in full, completed from reference TRBV3-1 and TRBJ1-1, reads DTAVSQTPKYLVTQMGNDKSIKCEQNLGHDTMYWYKQDSKKFLKIMFSYNNKELIINETVPNRFSPKSPDKAHLNLHINSLELGDSAVYFCASSPPGNTEAFFGQGTRLTVV.

For this clonotype: At one boundary the junction diverges from the germline segment, which might be a read error. The rearrangement joins TRBV5-1 to TRBJ2-7; 8 positions match TRBD2. Germline-derived CDR1 and CDR2 are SGHRS and YFSETQ. The CDR3 loop spans 11 amino acids. CDR3 in amino acids: CASTNGGRQCF. The CDR3 nucleotides are TGCGCCAGCACCAATGGCGGGAGGCAATGCTTC.